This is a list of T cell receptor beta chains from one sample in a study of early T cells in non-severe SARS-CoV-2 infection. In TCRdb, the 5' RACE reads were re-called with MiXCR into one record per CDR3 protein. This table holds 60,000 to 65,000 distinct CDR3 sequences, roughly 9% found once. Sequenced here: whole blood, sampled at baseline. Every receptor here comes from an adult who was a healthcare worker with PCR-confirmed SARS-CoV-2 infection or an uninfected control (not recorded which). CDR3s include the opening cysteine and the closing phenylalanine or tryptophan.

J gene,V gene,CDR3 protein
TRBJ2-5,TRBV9,CASSVGASGTPGETQYF
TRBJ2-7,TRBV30,CAWAGQGNEQYF
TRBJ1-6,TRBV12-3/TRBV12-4,CASSPGARTPLHF
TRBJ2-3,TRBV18,CASSPPSTDTQYF
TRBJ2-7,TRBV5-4,CASSLEERGAYEQYF
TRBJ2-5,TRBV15,CATSRDRNRGPQETQYF
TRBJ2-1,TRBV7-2,CASSLGRQWYEQFF
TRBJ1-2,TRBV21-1,CASSKERAGEDGYTF
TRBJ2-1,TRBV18,CASSPGTPSLVVRQFF
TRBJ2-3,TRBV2,CASVAEEGPSTDTQYF
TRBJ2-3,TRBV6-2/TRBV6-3,CASSLSQLTQYF
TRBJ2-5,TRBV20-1,CSAPREGAGETQYF
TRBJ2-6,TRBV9,CASSPLEANVLTF
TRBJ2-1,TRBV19,CASNLGTAIDNEQFF
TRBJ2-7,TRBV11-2,CASSKDSIYEQYF
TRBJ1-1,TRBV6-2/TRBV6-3,CASSSGTGGTEAFF
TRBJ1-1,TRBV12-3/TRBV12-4,CASSFSRTEAFF
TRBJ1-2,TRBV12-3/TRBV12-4,CASSFGFVYTF
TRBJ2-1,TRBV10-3,CAIRDPLAGVSYNEQFF
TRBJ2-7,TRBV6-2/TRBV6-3,CASSYGSLEQYF
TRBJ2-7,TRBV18,CASSPPSLRTETYEQYF
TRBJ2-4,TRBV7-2,CASSPVAALAKNIQYF
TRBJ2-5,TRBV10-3,CAISESGGQYQETQYF
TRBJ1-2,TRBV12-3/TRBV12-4,CASSPTSTGPTAGYTF
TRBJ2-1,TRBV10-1,CASSALAGIYNEQFF
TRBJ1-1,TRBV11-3,CASSLWGQSEAFF
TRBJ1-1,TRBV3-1,CASSPPDSEAFF
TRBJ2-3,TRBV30,CAWRAGGDTQYF
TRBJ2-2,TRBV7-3,CASSWGQGDAGELFF
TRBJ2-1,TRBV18,CASSPKGQREIPYNEQFF
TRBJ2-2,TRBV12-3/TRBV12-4,CASSSRGSGGELFF
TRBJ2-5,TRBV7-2,CASSFGGGETQYF
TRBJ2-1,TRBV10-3,CAISESTIEQFF
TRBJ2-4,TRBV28,CASSWSALGTRGNIQYF
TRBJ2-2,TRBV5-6,CASSVGTAYTGELFF
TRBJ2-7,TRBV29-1,CSASGSPSYEQYF
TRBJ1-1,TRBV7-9,CAKIQDLNTEAFF
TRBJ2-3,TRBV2,CAITLTSGRSTDTQYF
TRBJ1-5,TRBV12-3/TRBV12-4,CASSRTGGSNQPQHF
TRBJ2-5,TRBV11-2,CASSPVDRVVETQYF
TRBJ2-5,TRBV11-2,CASSSPSGRVETQYF
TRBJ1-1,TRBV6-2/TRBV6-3,CASSYQAGTEAFF
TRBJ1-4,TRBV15,CATSRDRGGEKLFF
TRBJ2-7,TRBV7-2,CASSLAGGQYYEQYF